These 10 T cell receptor beta chains originate from one sample sequenced in a study of T cell responses to AZD1222 COVID-19 vaccine (dated by TCRdb to the early 2020s). The time point label, read with the paper, signifies: about 28 days (+/-7) after the second vaccine dose. Library preparation was by the immunoSEQ multiplex PCR assay. TCRdb took over this immuneACCESS table, retaining in-frame rearrangements with V and J assigned. Such tables are incomplete; in checked studies, under half of the missing clones stem from an unresolved V gene, and the remainder is unexplained. Recorded for this sample are roughly 69,000 clones; 80% of them occurred a single time. Clones ranked in the top ten supply 11% to 15% of the sample. Sequencing used peripheral blood, obtained 28 days after the second AZD1222 dose. The receptors were gathered from an adult who received the AZD1222 COVID-19 vaccine.

The V call is TRBV27, the J call TRBJ1-4; D gene ambiguous. The CDR3 has 13 residues. V gave up 2 bases and J gave up 4 bases, with 5 bases separating them. Germline loops: CDR1 MNHEY, CDR2 SMNVEV (reference sequence). The CDR3 nucleotides read TGTGCCAGCAGTTTAAACAATAATGAAAAACTGTTTTTT. It yields the protein CASSLNNNEKLFF. The full variable domain, its missing parts supplied by reference TRBV27 and TRBJ1-4, is EAQVTQNPRYLITVTGKKLTVTCSQNMNHEYMSWYRQDPGLGLRQIYYSMNVEVTDKGDVPEGYKVSRKEKRNFPLILESPSPNQTSLYFCASSLNNNEKLFFGSGTQLSVL.

The gene calls are TRBV4-1 and TRBJ2-2; no clear D. Trimming took off 6 bases at V and 0 bases at J, with 8 bases between the two ends. Per germline, CDR1 MGHRA and CDR2 YSYEKL. CDR3 length: 14 residues. For the CDR3, the DNA is TGCGCCAGCAGGAGATACGCGAACACCGGGGAGCTGTTTTTT. This gives the protein CASRRYANTGELFF.

The gene calls are TRBV28 and TRBJ2-7; 11 positions agree with TRBD1. Trimming cost V 5 bases and J 5 bases; bases outside gene matches: 8. The length of the CDR3 is 15 residues. The germline gives CDR1 MDHEN, CDR2 SYDVKM. The CDR3 here is CASSPHRTGGDEQYF. DNA of the CDR3: TGTGCCAGCAGTCCCCATCGGACAGGGGGCGACGAGCAGTACTTC.

The chain recombines TRBV3-1 (or the pseudogene TRBV3-2) with TRBJ2-2, with D tentatively TRBD1 (6 bases). V was clipped by 2 bases and J by 4 bases, with 14 bases between them. The CDR3 sequence is 16 residues long. The V gene's germline CDR1 is LGHDT and CDR2 YNNKEL (reference sequence). Written as DNA, the CDR3 is TGTGCCAGCAGCCAACGGCAGGACAGAAGCACCGGGGAGCTGTTTTTT. Translation: CASSQRQDRSTGELFF.

This chain links TRBV5-1 with TRBJ1-2, with a weak D call TRBD1 (5 bases). CDR3 length: 15 amino acids. Trimming took off 7 bases at V and 7 bases at J, with 23 bases between the two ends. The germline V gene has CDR1 SGHRS and CDR2 YFSETQ. DNA of the CDR3: TGCGCCAGCGCATTGGCCTTGAGGGGTTACAGTGGCTACACCTTC. Its translation is CASALALRGYSGYTF.

This clone was counted once. The J gene is TRBJ1-1, the V gene TRBV6-6, with D unclear. Between the trimmed V and J ends, which lost 3 bases and 8 bases, there was a span of 10 bases. Germline CDR1 reads MNHNY; CDR2 reads SVGAGI (reference sequence). This CDR3 spans 12 amino acids. This chain's CDR3 is CASSYSSREAFF. The CDR3 nucleotides read TGTGCCAGCAGTTATAGTTCTAGGGAAGCTTTCTTT.

The chain links TRBV7-8 to TRBJ1-4; D remains unclear. Trimming took off 6 bases at V and 2 bases at J, with 7 bases between the two ends. The CDR3 loop spans 13 amino acids. Germline assignment: CDR1 SGHVS and CDR2 FQNEAQ. The CDR3 region is CASSPVTNEKLFF. The CDR3 bases are TGTGCCAGCAGTCCTGTGACTAATGAAAAACTGTTTTTT.

V gene TRBV6-6 combines with J gene TRBJ1-5; 7 nucleotides line up with TRBD1. CDR1 MNHNY and CDR2 SVGAGI come from the germline V gene (reference sequence). This CDR3 is built from 15 residues. V lost 6 bases and J lost 3; bases outside the gene matches: 8. The CDR3 loop reads CASRVPGQLNQPQHF. In DNA, the CDR3 is TGTGCCAGCAGAGTTCCGGGACAGCTCAATCAGCCCCAGCATTTT.

The chain recombines TRBV12-3 or TRBV12-4 with TRBJ1-5; D unresolved. V shed 4 bases and J shed 5 bases, with 9 bases lying between them. The CDR3 has 13 amino acids. The CDR3 region is CASSSLGYQPQHF. The CDR3 DNA follows: TGTGCCAGCAGTTCTTTGGGCTATCAGCCCCAGCATTTT.

The chain has TRBV29-1 and TRBJ1-2, with D tentatively TRBD1 (6 bases). V lost 7 bases to trimming and J lost 5 bases, with 20 bases between them. Germline-derived CDR1 and CDR2 are SQVTM and ANQGSEA. The CDR3 runs to 14 residues. The CDR3 nucleotides read TGCAGCGCCTTTCGGACAGACCCAGAATATGGCTACACCTTC. It codes for CSAFRTDPEYGYTF.